These 24 T cell receptor beta chains originate from one sample sequenced in a study of T cells expressing NK-cell markers. TCRdb re-analyzed the 5' RACE reads; it lists each CDR3 protein once, without DNA. In all, the sample yields about 550,000 distinct CDR3 sequences. Sequencing used blood T cells: a sorted CD56 or NKG2C T cell subset, CD4+ or CD8+ T cells, or bulk PBMC T cells (not recorded which). The receptors here all came from a young man in good health.

This chain links TRBV5-1 with TRBJ2-5; no DNA is available, so the TRBD2 call from TCRdb remains unchecked. The CDR3 consists of 15 residues. In germline, CDR1 is SGHRS, CDR2 YFSETQ. CDR3 region: CASSILLADQETQYF.

The V call is TRBV29-1, the J call TRBJ2-1; TCRdb gives TRBD1 as the D gene, but with no DNA this cannot be confirmed. This CDR3 is 15 amino acids long. CDR1 SQVTM and CDR2 ANQGSEA come from the germline V gene. CDR3: CSVERSRDGHNEQFF.

CDR3 loop: CASSLGTGRDTDTQYF. The J gene is TRBJ2-3, the V gene TRBV5-1; TCRdb's assignment of TRBD1 cannot be checked, as there is no DNA. CDR1 and CDR2 from the germline V gene are SGHRS and YFSETQ. This CDR3 comprises 16 residues.

The chain combines TRBV4-1 with TRBJ2-5; as DNA is missing, the TRBD2 call by TCRdb cannot be tested. Germline V lookup: CDR1 MGHRA, CDR2 YSYEKL. This CDR3 comprises 15 residues. The CDR3 is CASSQDSPSRETQYF.

V gene TRBV13 combines with J gene TRBJ1-2; the D gene TCRdb calls, TRBD1, cannot be checked with no DNA. Per germline, CDR1 PRHDT and CDR2 FYEKMQ (reference sequence). This CDR3 region has 15 residues. The CDR3 here is CASSLARGGTYGYTF.

The gene calls are TRBV11-2 and TRBJ2-3; the TCRdb call, TRBD1, lacks DNA for checking. Germline CDR1 is SGHAT and CDR2 is FQNNGV. The CDR3 is 15 residues long. CDR3 protein: CASSRQGSLRDTQYF. The variable domain in full, with the rest retrieved from reference TRBV11-2 and TRBJ2-3, is EAGVAQSPRYKIIEKRQSVAFWCNPISGHATLYWYQQILGQGPKLLIQFQNNGVVDDSQLPKDRFSAERLKGVDSTLKIQPAKLEDSAVYLCASSRQGSLRDTQYFGPGTRLTVL.

The chain recombines TRBV29-1 with TRBJ2-7. Germline-derived CDR1 and CDR2 are SQVTM and ANQGSEA. The CDR3 is made up of 14 amino acids. CDR3: CSVRQAGDSYEQYF.

The CDR3 is CAGGYNSPLHF. The chain recombines TRBV19 with TRBJ1-6. CDR1 LNHDA and CDR2 SQIVND come from the germline V gene (reference sequence). CDR3 length: 11 amino acids.

This chain links TRBV28 with TRBJ2-2; the TRBD2 assignment by TCRdb is unverifiable without DNA. Looked up from germline, CDR1 is MDHEN and CDR2 is SYDVKM. CDR3 size: 13 residues. The CDR3 region is CASSSGSGFRLFF.

The chain employs TRBV12-3 or TRBV12-4 and TRBJ1-5; TCRdb's assignment of TRBD1 cannot be checked, as there is no DNA. The length of the CDR3 is 16 residues. The CDR3: CASRLRGQGGNQPQHF.

The CDR3 region is CASSFYRASKGKNIQYF. The genes are TRBV11-2 and TRBJ2-4; the D call of TRBD1 rests on TCRdb alone, since no DNA is present to check it. Germline V lookup: CDR1 SGHAT, CDR2 FQNNGV. The CDR3 totals 17 residues.

The chain couples TRBV24-1 to TRBJ1-1; TCRdb's D gene call, TRBD1, goes unchecked for lack of DNA. The CDR3 contains 13 residues. Germline V gene sequence: CDR1 KGHDR, CDR2 SFDVKD. The CDR3 here is CATSRTGDTEAFF.

The gene calls are TRBV6-5 and TRBJ1-2; TCRdb reports TRBD1, a call that lacks DNA to check it against. The CDR3 runs to 18 residues. Germline assignment: CDR1 MNHEY and CDR2 SVGAGI. The CDR3 sequence: CASSYIGQGRKPHYGYTF.

CDR3 residues: CASRETGGTEAFF. The genes are TRBV5-1 and TRBJ1-1; TCRdb gives TRBD1 as the D gene, but with no DNA this cannot be confirmed. Germline lookup yields CDR1 SGHRS and CDR2 YFSETQ. This CDR3 has 13 residues. The full variable domain, with the rest looked up from reference TRBV5-1 and TRBJ1-1, is KAGVTQTPRYLIKTRGQQVTLSCSPISGHRSVSWYQQTPGQGLQFLFEYFSETQRNKGNFPGRFSGRQFSNSRSEMNVSTLELGDSALYLCASRETGGTEAFFGQGTRLTVV.

This chain joins TRBV7-8 and TRBJ1-5; TCRdb selects TRBD1, and the lack of DNA leaves this call unchecked. The CDR3 consists of 13 residues. Germline CDR1 SGHVS, CDR2 FQNEAQ. This chain's CDR3 is CASSFGGQQPQHF.

This chain connects TRBV28 to TRBJ2-3. CDR1 and CDR2 (germline): MDHEN, SYDVKM. The CDR3 runs 16 residues. The CDR3: CASSFEWSLRTDTQYF.

The rearrangement uses TRBV12-3 or TRBV12-4 and TRBJ1-3. The CDR3 extends over 14 amino acids. The chain's CDR3 is CASSFGVSGNTIYF.

The chain carries TRBV29-1 and TRBJ2-1; TCRdb selects TRBD1, and the lack of DNA leaves this call unchecked. The germline gives CDR1 SQVTM, CDR2 ANQGSEA. This CDR3 comprises 13 residues. The CDR3 region is CSVPGTNYNEQFF.

This rearrangement joins TRBV20-1 to TRBJ2-7; TCRdb picks TRBD2, but there is no DNA to check that call. The length of the CDR3 is 14 residues. Germline CDR1 reads DFQATT; CDR2 reads SNEGSKA (reference sequence). Here the CDR3 reads CSATIAGAPYEQYF.

The chain combines TRBV2 with TRBJ2-4. This CDR3 region has 13 residues. CDR1 is SNHLY and CDR2 is FYNNEI in the germline V gene. CDR3 protein: CASNGIAKNIQYF. Filled out from reference TRBV2 and TRBJ2-4, the complete variable domain reads EPEVTQTPSHQVTQMGQEVILRCVPISNHLYFYWYRQILGQKVEFLVSFYNNEISEKSEIFDDQFSVERPDGSNFTLKIRSTKLEDSAMYFCASNGIAKNIQYFGAGTRLSVL.

CDR3 loop: CSARGLTSGSRETQYF. The gene calls are TRBV20-1 and TRBJ2-5; no DNA is available, so the TRBD2 call from TCRdb remains unchecked. There are 16 residues in the CDR3. Germline V gene data show CDR1 as DFQATT and CDR2 as SNEGSKA (reference sequence).

The J gene is TRBJ2-1, the V gene TRBV9; TCRdb indicates TRBD2, and absent DNA this call remains unverified. The CDR3 extends over 15 amino acids. Germline CDR1 is SGDLS and CDR2 is YYNGEE. CDR3 sequence: CASSTSSGSWNEQFF.

The rearrangement joins TRBV10-3 to TRBJ2-1; TCRdb reports TRBD2, a call that lacks DNA to check it against. The CDR3 sequence is 16 residues long. CDR1 and CDR2 from the germline V gene are ENHRY and SYGVKD. Here the CDR3 reads CAIRPKLAGGRDEQFF.

V gene TRBV6-4 combines with J gene TRBJ1-1; checking the TCRdb D call of TRBD1 is not possible without DNA. The CDR3 length is 13 residues. Germline CDR1 and CDR2: MRHNA and SNTAGT. This chain's CDR3 is CASSDSTGGEAFF.